The 6 T cell receptor beta chains reported below all come from one sample, sequenced in a study of T cell repertoires in cytomegalovirus infection. These receptors are not linked to any known antigen. TCRdb ran MiXCR on the reads and lists one entry per CDR3 protein. The sample holds some 920,000 distinct CDR3 sequences, 30% to 40% seen once. This sample comprised cultured CD8+ T cells from PBMCs, obtained from culture after CMV antigen stimulation. The receptor set was obtained from a human donor in good health (CMV status not recorded). Some clones in this sample may be carry-over from other donors' samples.

The DNA for the CDR3 is TGTGCCAGCAGCTTAGCGGTCGGGCAGCCCCGCCTAAACACCGGGGAGCTGTTTTTT. Its protein product is CASSLAVGQPRLNTGELFF. The rearrangement joins TRBV7-6 to TRBJ2-2; D unresolved. With 0 bases removed from V and 2 bases from J, the gap between germline ends came to 19 bases. Germline CDR1 is SGHVS and CDR2 is FNYEAQ. The CDR3 length is 19 residues.

V and J are TRBV4-3 and TRBJ1-2; D not resolved. Germline lookup yields CDR1 LGHNA and CDR2 YSLEER. The CDR3 covers 16 residues. V lost 0 bases and J 8 bases, leaving 19 bases between the germline ends. The chain's CDR3 is CASSQDLSIKRGGYTF. CDR3 coding DNA: TGCGCCAGCAGCCAAGATCTCTCGATCAAACGAGGAGGCTACACCTTC.

The rearrangement joins TRBV25-1 to TRBJ2-1, with D tentatively TRBD2 (6 bases). The ends were cut back, 3 bases at V and 9 bases at J, with 12 bases in the middle. Germline CDR1 and CDR2: MGHDK and SYGVNS. This CDR3 is built from 13 residues. The CDR3 is CASSDWEVSEQFF. CDR3 DNA: TGTGCCAGCAGTGATTGGGAGGTCAGTGAGCAGTTCTTC.

This clonotype was counted once. CDR3: CASSPEVVGMNTEAFF. CDR3 in DNA: TGTGCCAGCAGTCCCGAAGTAGTGGGCATGAACACTGAAGCTTTCTTT. J is TRBJ1-1 and V is TRBV27; no firm D call. CDR3 size: 16 residues. The V and J ends lost 5 bases and 0 bases respectively, with 16 bases between them. Germline-derived CDR1 and CDR2 are MNHEY and SMNVEV (reference sequence).

This clonotype was recorded a few times. The chain recombines TRBV10-2 with TRBJ1-5, with TRBD1 identical over 7 bases. Germline V gene sequence: CDR1 WSHSY, CDR2 SAAADI. The length of the CDR3 is 14 residues. J was trimmed by 5 bases and V by 7 bases; bases with no gene match: 8. As DNA, the CDR3 is TGCGCCAGCACGGTCCGACAGGGCTATCAGCCCCAGCATTTT. Translation: CASTVRQGYQPQHF.

The table lists this clonotype with many counts. The chain is built from TRBV9 and TRBJ2-3; 7 nucleotides line up with TRBD2. From germline, CDR1 is SGDLS and CDR2 YYNGEE. CDR3 length equals 19 residues. After removal of 3 bases from V and 2 bases from J, the junction contained 18 bases not matched to a gene. DNA for the CDR3: TGTGCCAGCAGCGCGCCCACCACGGGGGGTTTGGGACCCACAGATACGCAGTATTTT. Protein product: CASSAPTTGGLGPTDTQYF.